This T cell receptor beta chain stems from a study of T cells in Graves' hyperthyroidism and ophthalmopathy. From RNA transcripts, TCR beta CDR3 regions were amplified. In the first-round RT-PCR of the TCR CDR3, the HTBI primer set was used. TCRdb independently ran MiXCR on the multiplex PCR reads; one entry per CDR3 protein. Of hundreds of thousands of distinct CDR3 sequences detected, about 20% appear once; the ten largest clones hold around 64%. This clonotype was counted only a few times. The antigen remains undetermined. Per germline, CDR1 LNHNV and CDR2 YYDKDF (reference sequence). The CDR3 has 16 residues. The junction had 9 bases not matched to a gene; V was cut back by 0 bases and J by 5 bases. Study-wide results and limits: In simple terms, a model built on 13 V-J features told ophthalmopathy apart from stable hyperthyroidism.

The J gene is TRBJ1-2, the V gene TRBV15; 7 bases map to TRBD1. Input material: blood. The sequence derives from a man aged 25 to 40 with Graves' ophthalmopathy. The CDR3 coding sequence is TGTGCCACCAGCAGAGATCTCGAGGGGGCAGGGTATGGCTACACCTTC. Translating gives CATSRDLEGAGYGYTF. The complete variable domain, with remaining parts taken from reference TRBV15 and TRBJ1-2, reads DAMVIQNPRYQVTQFGKPVTLSCSQTLNHNVMYWYQQKSSQAPKLLFHYYDKDFNNEADTPDNFQSRRPNTSFCFLDIRSPGLGDTAMYLCATSRDLEGAGYGYTFGSGTRLTVV.